This TCR beta chain was recorded in a study of shared clonotypes between healthy human individuals. As for the study in general: For every donor, three CD4 naive, three CD4 memory, two CD8 naive and one CD8 memory plates were used. Study-level findings and limits: With few donors, the genetic and exposure-history diversity represented was limited.

Produced via immunoSEQ multiplex PCR; TCRdb's table is partial and in-frame only. The data hold millions of clones, with about 92% observed a single time. On this clone: Its antigen remains unknown. The sample carries other DNA sequences with the same CDR3.

The study separated CD4+ cells into CD45RA+ naive and CD45RA-negative memory subsets. Sequenced sample: naive CD4+ T cells from PBMCs. Subset defined: CD45RA+ positively selected. This TCR came from a man younger than 35 in good health. Some clones in this sample may be carry-over from other donors' samples.

CDR3 amino acids: CASSEQGASYEQYF. CDR3 nucleotides: TGTGCCAGCAGTGAGCAGGGGGCTTCCTACGAGCAGTACTTC. The chain recombines TRBV2 with TRBJ2-7; TRBD1 matches 8 bases. CDR3 length: 14 residues. Per the germline V gene, CDR1 is SNHLY and CDR2 is FYNNEI. The junction had 2 bases not matched to a gene; V was cut back by 3 bases and J by 1 base. Together with reference TRBV2 and TRBJ2-7, the CDR3 gives the full variable domain: EPEVTQTPSHQVTQMGQEVILRCVPISNHLYFYWYRQILGQKVEFLVSFYNNEISEKSEIFDDQFSVERPDGSNFTLKIRSTKLEDSAMYFCASSEQGASYEQYFGPGTRLTVT.